This T cell receptor beta chain is drawn from a study of blood T cell repertoires in COVID-19. Study information: The cDNA or gDNA used as material had been derived from T cells, B-cell-depleted T cells, or PBMCs.

Trimming left V 2 bases short and J 3 bases short, with 4 bases between. This CDR3 contains 12 residues. Germline V lookup: CDR1 SGDLS, CDR2 YYNGEE. Generated by immunoSEQ multiplex PCR, the TCRdb table keeps only in-frame clones and is missing some. Among 160,000 or so clones listed, over 75% were seen once. Assignments of participants to cohorts depended upon their own reported clinical history. The specimen sequenced was PBMCs or T cells enriched from blood (not recorded which). The J gene is TRBJ2-3, the V gene TRBV9; D unclear. The receptor comes from a man in his forties who had recovered from COVID-19. CDR3 DNA sequence: TGTGCCAGCAGCGTTAGAACAGATACGCAGTATTTT. Residues: CASSVRTDTQYF. Full variable domain (missing parts from reference TRBV9 and TRBJ2-3): DSGVTQTPKHLITATGQRVTLRCSPRSGDLSVYWYQQSLDQGLQFLIQYYNGEERAKGNILERFSAQQFPDLHSELNLSSLELGDSALYFCASSVRTDTQYFGPGTRLTVL.